The next 26 T cell receptor beta chains were all read from a single sample in a study of response to subunit inactivated influenza vaccine (dated by TCRdb to 2016 to 2019). Libraries were built with RT-PCR. The sequencer was an Illumina HiSeq 2500. In TCRdb, the public reads were trimmed at Q25 with fastp and aligned with MiXCR, with productive beta chains retained. Each entry is one CDR3 protein sequence, shown with its most common DNA and genes. Within this sample are 650,000 to 800,000 distinct CDR3 sequences, with approximately 18% of them counted one time only. 9.5% to 13% of the sample is in the top ten clones. Sequencing was performed on PBMCs from blood, taken 5 to 6 days after vaccination. These receptors were taken from a man aged 45-65 years who received an inactivated influenza vaccine. Donor details come from another sample of the same person, matched by shared clones.

Turning to this clonotype: The junction and the germline gene differ at one end; a read error may be behind it. This chain links TRBV2 with TRBJ2-5; no definite D call. The CDR3 has 10 residues. The germline CDR1 and CDR2 sequences are SNHLY and FYNNEI. The CDR3 sequence is CASSEGTIDF. The DNA of the CDR3 is TGTGCCAGCAGTGAAGGGACCATTGACTTC.

This clonotype was found a few times. The chain has TRBV29-1 and TRBJ2-1; 7 bases are a match to TRBD2. The CDR3 is 12 amino acids. Germline V gives CDR1 SQVTM, CDR2 ANQGSEA. V lost 6 bases, J lost 8 bases, and 7 bases stayed unmatched. CDR3: CSVGLGGYEQFF. The CDR3 nucleotides read TGCAGCGTCGGACTAGGTGGCTATGAGCAGTTCTTC.

This clonotype was recorded many times. The chain employs TRBV6-1 and TRBJ2-3, with D tentatively TRBD1 or TRBD2 (5 bases each). Germline V CDR1 and CDR2: MNHNS, SASEGT. V was cut by 6 bases and J by 6 bases, with 16 bases left in between. The CDR3 length is 14 residues. This CDR3 is CASSPEGWGDTQYF. For the CDR3, the DNA is TGTGCCAGCAGCCCCGAGGGATGGGGGGATACGCAGTATTTT.

This clonotype occurred a few times. In DNA, the CDR3 is TGTGCCAGCAGTTTGGCCGTTTTTCAGCGGCAGTTCTTC. Translated, it gives CASSLAVFQRQFF. V gene TRBV27 combines with J gene TRBJ2-1; D gene unclear. The CDR3 spans 13 residues. Germline V CDR1 and CDR2: MNHEY, SMNVEV (reference sequence). The V end was cut by 3 bases, the J end by 12 bases, with 15 bases between.

This clonotype was seen a handful of times. The V call is TRBV5-1, the J call TRBJ2-7; the D is unclear. Trimming shortened V by 4 bases and J by 3 bases, and 11 bases separated the two germline ends. The CDR3 sequence is 13 residues long. Germline V lookup: CDR1 SGHRS, CDR2 YFSETQ. The CDR3 sequence: CASSVFGDYEQYF. The CDR3 coding sequence is TGCGCCAGCAGCGTCTTTGGGGACTACGAGCAGTACTTC.

This clonotype showed up just a few times. The chain carries TRBV30 and TRBJ2-5; D is ambiguous. Germline CDR1 is GTSNPN and CDR2 is SVGIG (reference sequence). V lost 3 bases and J lost 7, with 12 bases in between. This CDR3 is 12 amino acids long. The CDR3 is CAWSVNWGTQYF. The CDR3 nucleotides are TGTGCCTGGAGCGTAAACTGGGGGACCCAGTACTTC.

The V call is TRBV7-9, the J call TRBJ2-1, with 7 bases that match TRBD2. The CDR3 covers 17 residues. Germline CDR1 SEHNR, CDR2 FQNEAQ (reference sequence). Trimming removed 5 bases from V and 5 bases from J; junction bases left unmatched: 15. CDR3 sequence: CASSPRGGSGPHNEQFF. As DNA, the CDR3 is TGTGCCAGCAGCCCCCGCGGTGGTAGCGGGCCTCACAATGAGCAGTTCTTC.

This clonotype has a handful of counts. The CDR3 sequence is CASSQQGQETYEQYF. Here the CDR3 DNA reads TGCGCCAGCAGCCAACAGGGACAGGAGACCTACGAGCAGTACTTC. The chain employs TRBV5-1 and TRBJ2-7, with 8 bases fitting TRBD1. Germline CDR1 SGHRS, CDR2 YFSETQ. The J segment lost 2 bases and the V segment lost 4 bases, leaving 8 bases of the junction unmatched. The CDR3 runs 15 residues. Looking up the rest from reference TRBV5-1 and TRBJ2-7 gives the full variable domain: KAGVTQTPRYLIKTRGQQVTLSCSPISGHRSVSWYQQTPGQGLQFLFEYFSETQRNKGNFPGRFSGRQFSNSRSEMNVSTLELGDSALYLCASSQQGQETYEQYFGPGTRLTVT.

This clonotype has at least ten counts. The rearrangement joins TRBV12-3 or TRBV12-4 to TRBJ2-1, with 8 positions matching TRBD2. The V segment lost 5 bases and the J segment 4 bases; nucleotides outside the gene matches: 7. The CDR3 contains 15 residues. The CDR3 sequence: CASSPRLASYNEQFF. DNA of the CDR3: TGTGCCAGCAGTCCCCGACTAGCGAGTTACAATGAGCAGTTCTTC.

On this clonotype: An end of the junction differs from the germline gene, which may be a read error. This chain joins TRBV7-9 and TRBJ2-7, with TRBD2 matching 7 bases. Germline CDR1 SEHNR, CDR2 FQNEAQ (reference sequence). This CDR3 is 13 amino acids long. CDR3 sequence reads: CASSNREGREPYF. The CDR3 DNA is TGTGCCAGCAGCAATAGGGAGGGGCGGGAGCCGTACTTC. The entire variable domain, with the rest obtained from reference TRBV7-9 and TRBJ2-7, is as follows: DTGVSQNPRHKITKRGQNVTFRCDPISEHNRLYWYRQTLGQGPEFLTYFQNEAQLEKSRLLSDRFSAERPKGSFSTLEIQRTEQGDSAMYLCASSNREGREPYFGPGTRLTVT.

The chain uses TRBV7-8 and TRBJ2-3; TRBD1 is a possible D gene (6 bases). V shed 2 bases and J shed 7 bases, with 13 bases lying between them. The germline gives CDR1 SGHVS, CDR2 FQNEAQ. The CDR3 is 14 amino acids. The CDR3 nucleotides are TGTGCCAGCAGCTTACAACGGGACATTAATACGCAGTATTTT. Its translation: CASSLQRDINTQYF.

This clonotype was picked up a small number of times. The chain employs TRBV12-3 or TRBV12-4 and TRBJ2-5; D is possibly TRBD1 or TRBD2 (5 bases each). Trimming pared 4 bases from V and 0 bases from J, leaving 12 bases between. This CDR3 contains 15 residues. As DNA, the CDR3 is TGTGCCAGCAGTTACGGTTGGGGGTACCAAGAGACCCAGTACTTC. This translates into CASSYGWGYQETQYF.

This clonotype was seen only a few times. The chain carries TRBV7-2 and TRBJ2-3; no reliable D call. The ends were cut back, 5 bases at V and 1 base at J, with 13 bases in the middle. CDR3 length: 15 amino acids. Germline CDR1 is SGHTA and CDR2 is FQGNSA. The CDR3 sequence is CASSPHWSRTDTQYF. Here the CDR3 DNA reads TGTGCCAGCAGCCCCCATTGGAGCCGCACAGATACGCAGTATTTT.

The chain couples TRBV4-3 to TRBJ2-7; unclear D gene. The V end was cut by 2 bases, the J end by 2 bases, with 19 bases between. CDR1 is LGHNA, CDR2 YSLEER, per germline. The CDR3 is 17 residues long. CDR3 nucleotides: TGCGCCAGCAGCCAAAACGGCCCCCTAGATCCCACCTACGAGCAGTACTTC. It codes for CASSQNGPLDPTYEQYF.

This clonotype was observed a handful of times. The chain carries TRBV6-2 or TRBV6-3 and TRBJ1-5; D gene ambiguous. The CDR3 length is 16 residues. V lost 6 bases, J lost 3 bases, and 18 bases lay in between. Germline loops: CDR1 MNHEY, CDR2 SVGEGT. The CDR3 sequence: CASSSFRGLINQPQHF. The DNA for the CDR3 is TGTGCCAGCAGCTCGTTTCGCGGGCTGATCAATCAGCCCCAGCATTTT.

This clonotype was observed a few times. The chain employs TRBV28 and TRBJ2-7; 7 nucleotides agree with TRBD2. Unmatched junction bases numbered 9, after V lost 8 bases and J lost 2 bases. CDR3 length: 14 residues. CDR1 MDHEN and CDR2 SYDVKM come from the germline V gene. CDR3: CASRSGGIPYEQYF. CDR3 bases: TGTGCCAGCCGATCGGGGGGTATACCCTACGAGCAGTACTTC.

This clonotype was seen a handful of times. V is TRBV10-3 and J is TRBJ1-1; possible D gene TRBD1, 5 bases. The CDR3 has 15 residues. V shed 0 bases and J shed 0 bases, with 8 bases lying between them. From germline, CDR1 is ENHRY and CDR2 SYGVKD. The CDR3 DNA reads as TGTGCCATCAGTGAGTCGGGACCGATGAACACTGAAGCTTTCTTT. It specifies CAISESGPMNTEAFF.

The rearrangement links TRBV5-1 to TRBJ2-3; D not certain. The V end was cut by 6 bases, the J end by 4 bases, with 18 bases between. This CDR3 region has 15 residues. Per germline, CDR1 SGHRS and CDR2 YFSETQ. The CDR3 loop reads CASKRNLVGADTQYF. In DNA form, the CDR3 reads TGCGCCAGCAAAAGGAACTTAGTCGGCGCAGATACGCAGTATTTT.

The chain employs TRBV4-3 and TRBJ2-3, with D unclear. V was trimmed by 3 bases and J by 2 bases, leaving 12 bases between them. CDR3 size: 15 residues. Germline values: CDR1 LGHNA, CDR2 YSLEER. The chain's CDR3 is CASSQSWVATDTQYF. Written as DNA, the CDR3 is TGCGCCAGCAGCCAGTCCTGGGTGGCCACAGATACGCAGTATTTT.

The J gene is TRBJ1-4, the V gene TRBV2, with D unclear. Germline lookup yields CDR1 SNHLY and CDR2 FYNNEI. This CDR3 has 14 residues. Trimming removed 3 bases from V and 0 bases from J, with 5 bases in between. The CDR3 sequence: CASSDTTTNEKLFF. As DNA, the CDR3 is TGTGCCAGCAGTGACACCACAACTAATGAAAAACTGTTTTTT. Complete variable domain (other parts from reference TRBV2 and TRBJ1-4): EPEVTQTPSHQVTQMGQEVILRCVPISNHLYFYWYRQILGQKVEFLVSFYNNEISEKSEIFDDQFSVERPDGSNFTLKIRSTKLEDSAMYFCASSDTTTNEKLFFGSGTQLSVL.

V gene TRBV28 combines with J gene TRBJ2-2, with D possibly TRBD1 on 6 matching bases. Germline V lookup: CDR1 MDHEN, CDR2 SYDVKM. V was shortened by 2 bases and J by 8 bases, with 18 bases between the two germline ends. This CDR3 region has 16 residues. CDR3 protein: CASSLRQALFPGELFF. In nucleotides, the CDR3 is TGTGCCAGCAGTTTACGACAGGCCCTCTTTCCGGGGGAGCTGTTTTTT.

As regards this clonotype: It is likely a read error, because the conserved phenylalanine at the end of the CDR3 is missing. The chain joins TRBV6-1 to TRBJ2-1; tentative D call: TRBD1 (6 bases). This CDR3 is built from 14 residues. Germline CDR1 MNHNS, CDR2 SASEGT. V was trimmed by 7 bases and J by 1 base, leaving 11 bases between them. CDR3 in DNA: TGTGCCAGCAAACAGGGTTCGTCCTACAATGAGCAGTTCATC. Its protein is CASKQGSSYNEQFI.

There are many counts of this clonotype. The V and J genes are TRBV6-2 or TRBV6-3 and TRBJ2-1; no clear D. The germline V gene has CDR1 MNHEY and CDR2 SVGEGT. This CDR3 is built from 15 residues. Trimming stripped 0 bases from V and 7 bases from J, with 13 bases between. The CDR3 nucleotides read TGTGCCAGCAGTTACTCTCTGACGAATCGAAATGAGCAGTTCTTC. Translated: CASSYSLTNRNEQFF.

This clonotype was counted at least ten times. The chain is built from TRBV6-2 or TRBV6-3 and TRBJ2-1; TRBD2 aligns across 10 bases. Germline CDR1 is MNHEY and CDR2 is SVGEGT. V lost 6 bases, J lost 6 bases, and 8 bases stayed unmatched. The CDR3 sequence is 15 residues long. CDR3 in amino acids: CASSDDSGRLNEQFF. In DNA form, the CDR3 reads TGTGCCAGCAGCGATGATAGCGGGAGGCTCAATGAGCAGTTCTTC.

The chain is built from TRBV7-2 and TRBJ2-3; the match to TRBD1 covers 8 bases. The CDR3 has 15 residues. The germline V gene has CDR1 SGHTA and CDR2 FQGNSA. V lost 3 bases, J lost 1 base, and 3 bases stayed unmatched. CDR3 coding DNA: TGTGCCAGCAGCTTTGGACAGGGTGGCACAGATACGCAGTATTTT. It yields the protein CASSFGQGGTDTQYF.

The rearrangement uses TRBV28 and TRBJ2-6, with D tentatively TRBD2 (5 bases). CDR3 length: 15 residues. Germline V gives CDR1 MDHEN, CDR2 SYDVKM. V dropped 7 bases and J dropped 3 bases, with 13 bases sitting between them. The CDR3 sequence is CASTEGGGGANVLTF. The CDR3, as DNA: TGTGCCAGCACTGAGGGCGGCGGTGGGGCCAACGTCCTGACTTTC.